What follows is one TCR beta chain and its context. This entry is derived from a study of response to subunit inactivated influenza vaccine. The germline V and J ends were trimmed by 7 bases and 2 bases, with 14 bases remaining between them. The CDR3 consists of 14 residues. From germline, CDR1 is SEHNR and CDR2 FQNEAQ (reference sequence). TCRdb ran MiXCR on the RT-PCR reads and lists one entry per CDR3 protein. Among 650,000 to 800,000 distinct CDR3 sequences listed, roughly 14% were seen once. J is TRBJ2-5 and V is TRBV7-9, with D perhaps matching TRBD2 (5 bases). The sample in question was PBMCs from blood, obtained 14 days before vaccination. The TCR was taken from a man aged 45-60 years who received an inactivated influenza vaccine. CDR3 loop: CASTPSRGQETQYF. CDR3 nucleotide sequence: TGTGCCAGCACCCCTTCCCGGGGTCAAGAGACCCAGTACTTC.